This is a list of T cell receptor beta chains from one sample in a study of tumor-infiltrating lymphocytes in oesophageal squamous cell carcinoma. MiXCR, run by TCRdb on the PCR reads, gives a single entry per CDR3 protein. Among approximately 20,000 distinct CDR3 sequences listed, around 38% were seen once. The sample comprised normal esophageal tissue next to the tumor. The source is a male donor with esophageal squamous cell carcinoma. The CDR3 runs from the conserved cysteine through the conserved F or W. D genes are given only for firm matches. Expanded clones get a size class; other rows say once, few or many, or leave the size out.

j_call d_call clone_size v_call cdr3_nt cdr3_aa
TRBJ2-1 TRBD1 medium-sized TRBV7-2 TGTGCCAGCAGCTTAGAACAGGGGGACTACAATGAGCAGTTCTTC CASSLEQGDYNEQFF
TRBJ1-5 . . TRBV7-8 TGTGCCAGCAGCCCCGCAGGGCCCCAGCCCCAGCATTTT CASSPAGPQPQHF
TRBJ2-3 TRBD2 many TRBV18 TGTGCCAGCTCACCACGGGCCAAACCTAGCGGGAGTAAAACAGATACGCAGTATTTT CASSPRAKPSGSKTDTQYF
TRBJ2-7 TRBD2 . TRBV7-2 TGTGCCAGCAGCTCTACTAGCGGGAGTCCCTACGAGCAGTACTTC CASSSTSGSPYEQYF
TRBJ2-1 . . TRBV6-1 TGTGCCAGCAGGGTACAGGGAACGACTTACAATGAGCAGTTCTTC CASRVQGTTYNEQFF
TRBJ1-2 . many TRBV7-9 TGTGCCAGCAGCTTACTGGCAGGAACCTTTAACTATGGCTACACCTTC CASSLLAGTFNYGYTF
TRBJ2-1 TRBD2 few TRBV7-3 TGTGCCAGCAGCTCATCCGGGACTACCAATGAGCAGTTCTTC CASSSSGTTNEQFF
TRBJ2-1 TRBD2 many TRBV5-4 TGTGCCAGCACCTCTAGCGGGAGAGGTGTTGAGCAGTTCTTC CASTSSGRGVEQFF
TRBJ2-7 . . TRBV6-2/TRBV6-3 TGTGCCAGCAAAGTCAACAGGGCTACCTACAATGAGCAGTACTTC CASKVNRATYNEQYF
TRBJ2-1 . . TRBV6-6 TGTGCCAGCAGTTACGACTACCTCGAGATAAATGAGCAGTTCTTC CASSYDYLEINEQFF
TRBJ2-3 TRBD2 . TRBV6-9 TGTGCCAGCAGTGTATTTCCAGCGGGAGTGGGGAATGAGCAGTATTTT CASSVFPAGVGNEQYF
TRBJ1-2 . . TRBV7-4 TGTGCCAGCAGCTTACAGGGTATGGGCGGCTACACCTTC CASSLQGMGGYTF
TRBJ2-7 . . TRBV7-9 TGTGCCAGCAGCGGCGAAGGGGGTAGTAACTACGAGCAGTACTTC CASSGEGGSNYEQYF
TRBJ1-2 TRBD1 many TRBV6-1 TGTGCCAGCAGCTCCCCCCAGGGGGCCGATGGCTACACCTTC CASSSPQGADGYTF
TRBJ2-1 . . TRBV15 TGTGCCACCAGCAGAGGGGGGCTGGGAGAGACCCAGTTCTTC CATSRGGLGETQFF
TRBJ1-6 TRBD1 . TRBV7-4 TGTGCCAGCAGCTTACCAGGGGGACAGAGTCAACCATTCAATTCACCCCTCCACTTT CASSLPGGQSQPFNSPLHF
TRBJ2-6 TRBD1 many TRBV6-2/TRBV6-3 TGTGCCAGCAGGACAGGGGGTACCATCTCTGGGGCCAACGTCCTGACTTTC CASRTGGTISGANVLTF
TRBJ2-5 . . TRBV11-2 TGTGCCAGCAGCCTAGGGGTAAATGGAGAGACCCAGTACTTC CASSLGVNGETQYF
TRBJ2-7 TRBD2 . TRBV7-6 TGTGCCAGCAGCTTCGGGACTACGGCTTACAATGAGCAGTACTTC CASSFGTTAYNEQYF
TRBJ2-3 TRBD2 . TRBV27 TGTGCCAGCAGCCCTAGCGGGGCCACAGATACGCAGTATTTT CASSPSGATDTQYF
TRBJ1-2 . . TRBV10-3 TGTGCCATCAGTGAGTTTCACTCAGGGAACTATGGCTACACCTTC CAISEFHSGNYGYTF